This T cell receptor beta chain derives from a study of CD8 T cells in Susac syndrome. The patients serving as multiple sclerosis controls were treatment-naive. They had stable or active relapsing-remitting disease and fulfilled revised McDonald criteria. Random hexamers primed reverse transcription of roughly 0.5 to 1 ug RNA. The TCR beta CDR3 was amplified by immunoSEQ multiplex PCR across 54 Vbeta, 13 Jbeta. TCRdb reprocessed the immunoSEQ multiplex PCR reads with MiXCR, giving one entry per CDR3 protein. Here the sample spans around 220,000 distinct CDR3 sequences, around 90% being singletons. V gave up 1 base and J gave up 0 bases, with 13 bases separating them. The CDR3 sequence is 16 residues long. Germline V gives CDR1 LGHNA, CDR2 YSLEER. This clonotype was detected only a few times.

The rearrangement joins TRBV4-3 to TRBJ2-7; D uncertain. The sample was CD8+ T cells from PBMCs. The TCR originated in a human donor with multiple sclerosis. CDR3 region: CASSQAVAPSSYEQYF. The CDR3 nucleotides are TGCGCCAGCAGCCAAGCCGTAGCCCCGAGCTCCTACGAGCAGTACTTC.